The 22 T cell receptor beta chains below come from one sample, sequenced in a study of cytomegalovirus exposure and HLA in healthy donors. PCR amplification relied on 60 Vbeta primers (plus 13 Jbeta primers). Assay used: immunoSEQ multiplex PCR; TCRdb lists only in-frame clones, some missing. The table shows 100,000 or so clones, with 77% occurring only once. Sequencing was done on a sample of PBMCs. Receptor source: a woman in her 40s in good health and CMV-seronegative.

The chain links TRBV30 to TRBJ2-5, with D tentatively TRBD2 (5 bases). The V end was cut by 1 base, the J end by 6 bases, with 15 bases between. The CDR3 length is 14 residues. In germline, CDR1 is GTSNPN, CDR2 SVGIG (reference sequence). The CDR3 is CAWSAVLGSKTQYF. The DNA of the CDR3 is TGTGCCTGGAGTGCGGTACTAGGTTCGAAGACCCAGTACTTC.

The CDR3 DNA sequence: TGTGCCAGCAGTGGATCTCCGGGACAGGGGGCTACTGAAGCTTTCTTT. It codes for CASSGSPGQGATEAFF. V is TRBV25-1 and J is TRBJ1-1; 12 positions match TRBD1. This CDR3 comprises 16 residues. The V gene's germline CDR1 is MGHDK and CDR2 SYGVNS. Germline trimming cut 4 bases from V and 5 bases from J; bases unmatched to any gene: 8. Looking up the rest from reference TRBV25-1 and TRBJ1-1 gives the full variable domain: EADIYQTPRYLVIGTGKKITLECSQTMGHDKMYWYQQDPGMELHLIHYSYGVNSTEKGDLSSESTVSRIRTEHFPLTLESARPSHTSQYLCASSGSPGQGATEAFFGQGTRLTVV.

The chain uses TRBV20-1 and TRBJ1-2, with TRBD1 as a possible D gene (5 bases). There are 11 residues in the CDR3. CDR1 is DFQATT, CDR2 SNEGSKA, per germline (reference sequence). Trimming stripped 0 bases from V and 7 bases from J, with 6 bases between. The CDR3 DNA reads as TGCAGTGCTAGAGATGACAGTGGCTACACCTTC. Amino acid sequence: CSARDDSGYTF.

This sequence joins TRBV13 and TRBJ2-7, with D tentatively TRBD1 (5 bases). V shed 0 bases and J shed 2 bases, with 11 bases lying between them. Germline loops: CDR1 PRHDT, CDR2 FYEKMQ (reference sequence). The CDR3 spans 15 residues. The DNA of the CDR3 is TGTGCCAGCAGCTTAGGGCCCGACAGAGCCTACGAGCAGTACTTC. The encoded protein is CASSLGPDRAYEQYF.

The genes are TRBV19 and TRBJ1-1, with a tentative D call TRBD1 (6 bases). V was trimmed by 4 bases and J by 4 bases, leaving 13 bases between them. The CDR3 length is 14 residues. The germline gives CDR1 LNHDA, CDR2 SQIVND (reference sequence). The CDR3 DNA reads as TGTGCCAGTAGTACTCCGGGCAGGGGCACTGAAGCTTTCTTT. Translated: CASSTPGRGTEAFF.

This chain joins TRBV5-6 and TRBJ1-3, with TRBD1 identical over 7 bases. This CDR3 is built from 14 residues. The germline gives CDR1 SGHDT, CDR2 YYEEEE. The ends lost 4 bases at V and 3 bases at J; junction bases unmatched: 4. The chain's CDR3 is CASSPRQGGNTIYF. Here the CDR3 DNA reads TGTGCCAGCAGCCCCCGACAGGGTGGAAACACCATATATTTT.

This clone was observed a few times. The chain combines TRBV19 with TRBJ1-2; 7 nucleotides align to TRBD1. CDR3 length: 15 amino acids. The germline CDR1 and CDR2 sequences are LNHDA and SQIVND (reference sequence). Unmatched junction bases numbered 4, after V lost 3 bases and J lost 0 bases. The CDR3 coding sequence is TGTGCCAGTAGTATGGTGGGGACAGCTAACTATGGCTACACCTTC. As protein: CASSMVGTANYGYTF.

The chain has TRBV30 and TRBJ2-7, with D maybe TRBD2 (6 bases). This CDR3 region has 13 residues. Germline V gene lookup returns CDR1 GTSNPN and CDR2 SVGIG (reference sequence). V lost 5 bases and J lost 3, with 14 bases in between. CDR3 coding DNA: TGTGCCTGGGGAGGGAGCTTGGGCTACGAGCAGTACTTC. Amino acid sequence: CAWGGSLGYEQYF. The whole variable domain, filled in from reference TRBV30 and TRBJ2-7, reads SQTIHQWPATLVQPVGSPLSLECTVEGTSNPNLYWYRQAAGRGLQLLFYSVGIGQISSEVPQNLSASRPQDRQFILSSKKLLLSDSGFYLCAWGGSLGYEQYFGPGTRLTVT.

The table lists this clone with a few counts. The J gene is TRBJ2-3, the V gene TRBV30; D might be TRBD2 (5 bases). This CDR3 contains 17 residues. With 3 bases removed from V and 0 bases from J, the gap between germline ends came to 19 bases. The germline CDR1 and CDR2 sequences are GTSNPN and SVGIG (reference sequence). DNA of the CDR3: TGTGCCTGGAGGCCTCCTAAACTAGGTACTAGCACAGATACGCAGTATTTT. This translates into CAWRPPKLGTSTDTQYF.

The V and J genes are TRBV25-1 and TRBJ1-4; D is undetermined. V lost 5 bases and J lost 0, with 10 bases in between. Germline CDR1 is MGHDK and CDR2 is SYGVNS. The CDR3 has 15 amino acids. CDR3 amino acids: CASSQTHATNEKLFF. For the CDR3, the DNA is TGTGCCAGCAGTCAGACACATGCAACTAATGAAAAACTGTTTTTT.

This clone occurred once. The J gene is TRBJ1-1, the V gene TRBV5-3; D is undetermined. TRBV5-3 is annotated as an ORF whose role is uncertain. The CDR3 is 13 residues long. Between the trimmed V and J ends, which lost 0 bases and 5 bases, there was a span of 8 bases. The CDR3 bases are TGTGCCAGAAGCTTGGTCATGAGGACTGAAGCTTTCTTT. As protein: CARSLVMRTEAFF.

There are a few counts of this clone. The CDR3 bases are TGCGCCAGCAGCCAAGATAGTTTAGGCGCACGGAGAGCTTTCTTT. It specifies CASSQDSLGARRAFF. J is TRBJ1-1 and V is TRBV4-1; no definite D call. This CDR3 spans 15 amino acids. Trimming left V 0 bases short and J 10 bases short, with 18 bases between. Germline CDR1 and CDR2: MGHRA and YSYEKL.

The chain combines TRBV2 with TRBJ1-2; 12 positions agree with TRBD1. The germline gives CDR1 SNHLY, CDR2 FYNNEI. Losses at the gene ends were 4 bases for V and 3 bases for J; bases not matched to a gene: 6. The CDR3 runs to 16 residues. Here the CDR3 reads CASSGDRGRVYYGYTF. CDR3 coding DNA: TGTGCCAGCAGTGGGGACAGGGGGCGGGTATACTATGGCTACACCTTC. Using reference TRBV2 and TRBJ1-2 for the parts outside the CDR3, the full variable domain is EPEVTQTPSHQVTQMGQEVILRCVPISNHLYFYWYRQILGQKVEFLVSFYNNEISEKSEIFDDQFSVERPDGSNFTLKIRSTKLEDSAMYFCASSGDRGRVYYGYTFGSGTRLTVV.

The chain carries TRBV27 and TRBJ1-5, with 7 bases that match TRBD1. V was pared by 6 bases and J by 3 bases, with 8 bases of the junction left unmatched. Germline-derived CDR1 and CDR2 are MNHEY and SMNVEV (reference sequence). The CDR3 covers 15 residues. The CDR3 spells CASRDRTGLNQPQHF. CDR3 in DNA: TGTGCCAGCAGAGACCGGACAGGCCTCAATCAGCCCCAGCATTTT.

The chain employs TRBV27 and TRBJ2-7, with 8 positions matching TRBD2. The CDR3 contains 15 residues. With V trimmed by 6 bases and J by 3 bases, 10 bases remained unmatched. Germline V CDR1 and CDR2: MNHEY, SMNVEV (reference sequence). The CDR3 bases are TGTGCCAGCAGCCCCCCGGGACTAGACAACTACGAGCAGTACTTC. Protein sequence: CASSPPGLDNYEQYF.

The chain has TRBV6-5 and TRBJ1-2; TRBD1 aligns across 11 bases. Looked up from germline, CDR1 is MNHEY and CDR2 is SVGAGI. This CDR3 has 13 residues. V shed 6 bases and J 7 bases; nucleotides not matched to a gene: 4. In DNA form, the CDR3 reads TGTGCCAGCAGCACCGGGACAGGGGGTGGCTACACCTTC. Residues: CASSTGTGGGYTF.

CDR3 coding DNA: TGTGCCAGCAGCCGGACTCTGGGTGGCTACACCTTC. This encodes CASSRTLGGYTF. This chain joins TRBV7-2 and TRBJ1-2; D uncertain. Trimming left V 5 bases short and J 7 bases short, with 11 bases between. In germline, CDR1 is SGHTA, CDR2 FQGNSA. The CDR3 is 12 residues long.

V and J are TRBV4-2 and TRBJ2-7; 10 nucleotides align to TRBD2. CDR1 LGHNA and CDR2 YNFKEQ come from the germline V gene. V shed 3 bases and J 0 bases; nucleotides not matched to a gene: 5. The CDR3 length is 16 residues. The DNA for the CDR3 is TGTGCCAGCAGCCATGCCGGGACTAGCGACTCCTACGAGCAGTACTTC. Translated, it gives CASSHAGTSDSYEQYF.

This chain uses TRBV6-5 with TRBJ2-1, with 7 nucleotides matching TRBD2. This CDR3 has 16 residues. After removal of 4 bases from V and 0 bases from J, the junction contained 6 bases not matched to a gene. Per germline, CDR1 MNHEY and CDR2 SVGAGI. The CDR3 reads CASSWSGASSYNEQFF. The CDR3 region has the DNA TGTGCCAGCAGTTGGAGCGGGGCCAGCTCCTACAATGAGCAGTTCTTC.

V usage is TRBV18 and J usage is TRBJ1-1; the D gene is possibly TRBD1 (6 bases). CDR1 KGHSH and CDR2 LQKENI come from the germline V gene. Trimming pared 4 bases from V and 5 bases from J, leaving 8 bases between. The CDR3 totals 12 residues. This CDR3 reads CASSHRETEAFF. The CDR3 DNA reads TGTGCCAGCTCACACAGGGAGACTGAAGCTTTCTTT.

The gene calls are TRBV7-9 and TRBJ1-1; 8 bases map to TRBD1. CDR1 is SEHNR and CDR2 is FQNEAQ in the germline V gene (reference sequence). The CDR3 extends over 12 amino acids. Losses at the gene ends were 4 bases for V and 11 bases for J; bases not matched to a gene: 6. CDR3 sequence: CASSSDRGEAFF. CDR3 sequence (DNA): TGTGCCAGCAGCTCAGACAGGGGTGAGGCTTTCTTT.

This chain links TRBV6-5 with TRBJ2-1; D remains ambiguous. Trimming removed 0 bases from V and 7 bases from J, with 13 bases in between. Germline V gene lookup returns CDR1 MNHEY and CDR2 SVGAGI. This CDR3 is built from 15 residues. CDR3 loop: CASSYSNRVRNEQFF. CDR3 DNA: TGTGCCAGCAGTTACTCGAACCGGGTCAGAAATGAGCAGTTCTTC.